This record looks at one TCR beta chain sequence and its context. This sample is drawn from a study of shared clonotypes between healthy human individuals. The method was immunoSEQ multiplex PCR; TCRdb's version includes in-frame clones alone and lacks a portion of them. The repertoire holds over a million clones, around four fifths seen once, with approximately 1.5% in the top ten. The ends were cut back, 4 bases at V and 5 bases at J, with 17 bases in the middle. Per the germline V gene, CDR1 is MGHDK and CDR2 is SYGVNS. The CDR3 length is 15 residues. This chain connects TRBV25-1 to TRBJ2-5, with a tentative D call TRBD2 (6 bases). The TCR originated in a young man in good health. The specimen sequenced was memory CD4+ T cells sorted from blood. Specified subset: CD45RA-negative fraction. In DNA, the CDR3 is TGTGCCAGCAGTGTCCTCTCTAGCGCGCGGGAGACCCAGTACTTC. Its protein is CASSVLSSARETQYF.